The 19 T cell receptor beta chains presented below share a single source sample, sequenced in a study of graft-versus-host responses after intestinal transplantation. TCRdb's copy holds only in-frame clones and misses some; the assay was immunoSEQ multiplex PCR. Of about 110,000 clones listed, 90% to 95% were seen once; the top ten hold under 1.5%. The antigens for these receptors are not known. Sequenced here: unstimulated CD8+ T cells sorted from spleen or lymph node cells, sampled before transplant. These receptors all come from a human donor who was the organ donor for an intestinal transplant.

The CDR3 coding sequence is TGTGCCAGCAGCCCCCATCTAGCGGCCAAAGGGGGGGCTACGCAGTATTTT. This sequence encodes CASSPHLAAKGGATQYF. The V and J genes are TRBV7-2 and TRBJ2-3; the D gene is possibly TRBD2 (7 bases). The CDR3 spans 17 residues. Germline loops: CDR1 SGHTA, CDR2 FQGNSA. The ends were cut back, 5 bases at V and 8 bases at J, with 26 bases in the middle.

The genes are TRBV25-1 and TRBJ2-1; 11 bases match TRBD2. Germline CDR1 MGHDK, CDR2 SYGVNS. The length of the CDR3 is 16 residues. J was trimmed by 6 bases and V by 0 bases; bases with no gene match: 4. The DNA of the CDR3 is TGTGCCAGCAGTGAATATCCGGGACTAGCGGCCAATGAGCAGTTCTTC. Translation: CASSEYPGLAANEQFF.

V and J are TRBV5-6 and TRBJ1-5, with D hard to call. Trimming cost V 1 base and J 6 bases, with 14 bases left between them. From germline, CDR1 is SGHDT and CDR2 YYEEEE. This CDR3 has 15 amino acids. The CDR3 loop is CASSLSPRLSQPQHF. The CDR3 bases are TGTGCCAGCAGCTTGAGTCCCAGGCTCAGTCAGCCCCAGCATTTT.

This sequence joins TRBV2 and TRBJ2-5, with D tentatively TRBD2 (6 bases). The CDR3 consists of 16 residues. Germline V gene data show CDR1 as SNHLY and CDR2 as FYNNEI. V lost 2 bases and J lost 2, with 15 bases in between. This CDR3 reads CASSEPGTGLQETQYF. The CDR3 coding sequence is TGTGCCAGCAGTGAACCAGGGACTGGACTACAAGAGACCCAGTACTTC.

The CDR3 loop is CASSLGAGNQETQYF. Written as DNA, the CDR3 is TGTGCCAGCAGCTTAGGTGCGGGTAACCAAGAGACCCAGTACTTC. The chain is built from TRBV11-2 and TRBJ2-5, with a weak D call TRBD2 (5 bases). The V end lost 1 base, the J end lost 0 bases, and 9 bases lay between the germline ends. The CDR3 runs to 15 residues. In germline, CDR1 is SGHAT, CDR2 FQNNGV.

The CDR3 nucleotides are TGTGCCAGCAGTAACAAACAGGGTGGTCAGCCCCAGCATTTT. Protein: CASSNKQGGQPQHF. J is TRBJ1-5 and V is TRBV6-6; maybe TRBD1 (6 bases). Trimming stripped 5 bases from V and 6 bases from J, with 14 bases between. CDR1 is MNHNY, CDR2 SVGAGI, per germline (reference sequence). The CDR3 runs 14 residues.

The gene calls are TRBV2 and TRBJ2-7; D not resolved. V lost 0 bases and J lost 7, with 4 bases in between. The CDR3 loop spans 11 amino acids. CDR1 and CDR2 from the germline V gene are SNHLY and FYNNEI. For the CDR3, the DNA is TGTGCCAGCAGTGAAGCGCGGGAGCAGTACTTC. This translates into CASSEAREQYF.

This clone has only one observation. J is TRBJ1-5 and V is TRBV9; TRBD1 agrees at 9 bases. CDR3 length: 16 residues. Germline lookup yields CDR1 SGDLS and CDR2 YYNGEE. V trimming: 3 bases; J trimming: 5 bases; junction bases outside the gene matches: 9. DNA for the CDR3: TGTGCCAGCAGCGCCCGACAGGGGGAATACTATCAGCCCCAGCATTTT. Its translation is CASSARQGEYYQPQHF.

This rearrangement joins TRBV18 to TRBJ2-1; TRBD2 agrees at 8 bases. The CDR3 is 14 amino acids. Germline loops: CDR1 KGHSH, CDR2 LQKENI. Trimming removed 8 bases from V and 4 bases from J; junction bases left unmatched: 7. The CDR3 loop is CASSSAGGYNEQFF. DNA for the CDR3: TGTGCCAGCAGCTCGGCGGGAGGATACAATGAGCAGTTCTTC.

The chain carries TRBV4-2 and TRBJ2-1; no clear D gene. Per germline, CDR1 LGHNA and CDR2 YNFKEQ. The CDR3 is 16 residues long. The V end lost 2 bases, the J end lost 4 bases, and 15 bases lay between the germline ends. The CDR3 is CASSQSGPWLYNEQFF. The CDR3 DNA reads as TGTGCCAGCAGCCAATCCGGTCCTTGGTTATACAATGAGCAGTTCTTC.

The CDR3 sequence is CASSEGSGTGSLAGVGNEQFF. Written as DNA, the CDR3 is TGCGCCAGCAGTGAGGGGTCCGGGACAGGGAGTCTAGCGGGAGTAGGCAATGAGCAGTTCTTC. V and J are TRBV10-1 and TRBJ2-1, with D maybe TRBD2 (10 bases). The CDR3 extends over 21 amino acids. V lost 2 bases, J lost 6 bases, and 32 bases lay in between. CDR1 and CDR2 (germline): WNHNN, SYGVQD (reference sequence).

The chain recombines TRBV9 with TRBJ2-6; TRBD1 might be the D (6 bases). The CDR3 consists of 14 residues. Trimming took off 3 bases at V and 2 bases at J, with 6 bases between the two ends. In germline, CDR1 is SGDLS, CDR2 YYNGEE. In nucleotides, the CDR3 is TGTGCCAGCAGCGAGGGGGCTGGGGCCAACGTCCTGACTTTC. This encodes CASSEGAGANVLTF.

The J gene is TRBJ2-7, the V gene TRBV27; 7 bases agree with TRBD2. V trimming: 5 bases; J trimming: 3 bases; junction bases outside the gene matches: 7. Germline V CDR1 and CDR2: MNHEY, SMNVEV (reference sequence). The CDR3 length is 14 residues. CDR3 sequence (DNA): TGTGCCAGCAGTCTAACGGGGGAGGGCTACGAGCAGTACTTC. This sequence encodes CASSLTGEGYEQYF.

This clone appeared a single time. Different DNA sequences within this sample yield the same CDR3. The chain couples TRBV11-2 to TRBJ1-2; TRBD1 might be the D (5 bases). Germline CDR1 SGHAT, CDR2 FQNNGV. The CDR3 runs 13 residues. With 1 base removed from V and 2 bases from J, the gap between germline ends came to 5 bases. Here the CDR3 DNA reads TGTGCCAGCAGCTTAGGGACAAACTATGGCTACACCTTC. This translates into CASSLGTNYGYTF.

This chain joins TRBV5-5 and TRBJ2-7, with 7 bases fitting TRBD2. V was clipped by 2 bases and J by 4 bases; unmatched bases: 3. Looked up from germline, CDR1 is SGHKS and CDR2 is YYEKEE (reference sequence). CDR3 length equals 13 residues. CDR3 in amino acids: CASSFSAGYEQYF. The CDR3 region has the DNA TGTGCCAGCAGCTTCTCAGCGGGGTACGAGCAGTACTTC.

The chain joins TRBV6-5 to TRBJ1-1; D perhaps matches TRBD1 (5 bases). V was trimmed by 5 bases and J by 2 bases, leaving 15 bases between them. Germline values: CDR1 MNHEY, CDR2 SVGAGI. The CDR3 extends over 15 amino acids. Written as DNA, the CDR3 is TGTGCCAGCAGTCAACCATCAGGGCTTAACACTGAAGCTTTCTTT. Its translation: CASSQPSGLNTEAFF.

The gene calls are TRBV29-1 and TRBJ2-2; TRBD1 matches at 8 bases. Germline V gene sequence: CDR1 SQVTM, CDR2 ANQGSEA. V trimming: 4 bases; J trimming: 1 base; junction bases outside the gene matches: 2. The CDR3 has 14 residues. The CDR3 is CSVVGTGNTGELFF. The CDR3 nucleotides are TGCAGCGTTGTCGGGACAGGGAACACCGGGGAGCTGTTTTTT.

The CDR3 DNA reads as TGTGCCAGTAGTATGTACTCCGGCGACGCCGAGCAGTACTTC. It encodes CASSMYSGDAEQYF. J is TRBJ2-5 and V is TRBV19; D is undetermined. With the DNA end fitting TRBJ2-7 better, the J assignment may be wrong. Germline V gene data show CDR1 as LNHDA and CDR2 as SQIVND (reference sequence). The length of the CDR3 is 14 residues.

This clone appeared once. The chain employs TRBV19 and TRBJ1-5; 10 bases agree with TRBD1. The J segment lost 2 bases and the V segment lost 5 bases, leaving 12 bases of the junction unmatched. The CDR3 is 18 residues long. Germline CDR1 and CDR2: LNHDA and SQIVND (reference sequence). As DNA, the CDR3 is TGTGCCAGTAGTCCAACGGTGGACGGGACAGGGGGCAATCAGCCCCAGCATTTT. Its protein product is CASSPTVDGTGGNQPQHF.